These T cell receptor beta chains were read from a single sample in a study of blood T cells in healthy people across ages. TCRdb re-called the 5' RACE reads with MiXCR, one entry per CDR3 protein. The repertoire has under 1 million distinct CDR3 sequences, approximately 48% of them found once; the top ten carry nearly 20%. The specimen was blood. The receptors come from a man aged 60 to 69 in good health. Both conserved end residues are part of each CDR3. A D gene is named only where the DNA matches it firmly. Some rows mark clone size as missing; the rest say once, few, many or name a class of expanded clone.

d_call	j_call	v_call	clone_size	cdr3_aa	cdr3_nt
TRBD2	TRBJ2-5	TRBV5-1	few	CASSGGLAGNRETQYF	TGCGCCAGCAGCGGTGGACTAGCGGGGAATCGGGAGACCCAGTACTTC
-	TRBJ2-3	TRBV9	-	CASSAPREDTQYF	TGTGCCAGCAGCGCTCCCCGGGAAGATACGCAGTATTTT
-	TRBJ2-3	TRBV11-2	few	CASSLGAMDTQYF	TGTGCCAGCAGCTTAGGGGCTATGGATACGCAGTATTTT
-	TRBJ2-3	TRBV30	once	CAWSVLGGITDTQYF	TGTGCCTGGAGCGTCCTCGGCGGGATCACAGATACGCAGTATTTT
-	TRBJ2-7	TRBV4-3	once	CASRQASASYEQYF	TGCGCCAGCAGACAGGCTAGCGCCTCCTACGAGCAGTACTTC
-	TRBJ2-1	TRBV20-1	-	CSARAGRPPYNEQFF	TGCAGTGCTAGAGCCGGCAGGCCGCCCTACAATGAGCAGTTCTTC
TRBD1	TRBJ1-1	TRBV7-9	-	CASSLGIKDRDTEAFF	TGTGCCAGCAGCTTAGGGATAAAAGACAGGGACACTGAAGCTTTCTTT
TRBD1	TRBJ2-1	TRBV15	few	CATSTPGQGAVNEQFF	TGTGCCACCAGCACGCCAGGGCAGGGGGCGGTCAATGAGCAGTTCTTC
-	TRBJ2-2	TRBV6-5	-	CASSYAPGTKGAGELFF	TGTGCCAGCAGTTACGCGCCCGGGACCAAAGGGGCCGGGGAGCTGTTTTTT
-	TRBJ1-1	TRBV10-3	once	CAISGKGGEGEAFF	TGTGCCATCAGTGGGAAAGGAGGGGAGGGTGAAGCTTTCTTT
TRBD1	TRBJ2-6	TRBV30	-	CAWNRGQGANVLTF	TGTGCCTGGAACAGGGGGCAAGGGGCCAACGTCCTGACTTTC
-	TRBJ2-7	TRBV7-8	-	CASSHSQGREQYF	TGTGCCAGCAGCCATTCACAGGGAAGGGAGCAGTACTTC
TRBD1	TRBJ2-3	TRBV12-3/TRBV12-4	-	CASSSQTGVRTDTQYF	TGTGCCAGCAGTTCCCAGACAGGGGTCCGCACAGATACGCAGTATTTT
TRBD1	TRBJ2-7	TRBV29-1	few	CSVSGTVQTYEQYF	TGCAGCGTCTCAGGGACAGTACAAACCTACGAGCAGTACTTC